Below are 24 T cell receptor beta chains sequenced from a single sample in a study of response to subunit inactivated influenza vaccine. Each CDR3 protein is one row after TCRdb ran MiXCR on the RT-PCR reads. The table has approximately 490,000 distinct CDR3 sequences, approximately 7.7% seen once. Sequences were derived from PBMCs from blood, sampled less than 30 months after vaccination. Receptors were obtained from a man between 50 and 69 years old who received an inactivated influenza vaccine.

The genes are TRBV3-1 and TRBJ1-1; no clear D gene. The germline V gene encodes CDR1 LGHDT and CDR2 YNNKEL (reference sequence). The CDR3 loop spans 15 amino acids. V lost 1 base, J lost 0 bases, and 9 bases lay in between. CDR3 region: CASSQGSQMNTEAFF. CDR3 sequence (DNA): TGTGCCAGCAGCCAAGGCTCACAGATGAACACTGAAGCTTTCTTT.

This clonotype has just a few counts. The V call is TRBV6-1, the J call TRBJ2-4; TRBD1 agrees at 8 bases. This CDR3 region has 15 residues. Germline V lookup: CDR1 MNHNS, CDR2 SASEGT. J gave up 8 bases and V 7 bases, and 13 bases lay outside the gene matches. The CDR3 region is CASTRGRQGLDIQYF. For the CDR3, the DNA is TGTGCCAGCACCAGAGGGAGACAGGGGTTGGACATTCAGTACTTC.

This clonotype was seen a handful of times. In nucleotides, the CDR3 is TGTGCCAGCAGTGACAGCCTACTCTCTGGAAACACCATATATTTT. This translates into CASSDSLLSGNTIYF. The chain employs TRBV25-1 and TRBJ1-3; D is ambiguous. Germline loops: CDR1 MGHDK, CDR2 SYGVNS. CDR3 size: 15 residues. The V end was cut by 3 bases, the J end by 0 bases, with 9 bases between.

This clonotype was counted ten times or more. The gene calls are TRBV6-5 and TRBJ1-1, with D possibly being TRBD1 (6 bases). Trimming took off 4 bases at V and 4 bases at J, with 19 bases between the two ends. This CDR3 spans 16 amino acids. Germline V gene data show CDR1 as MNHEY and CDR2 as SVGAGI. CDR3 sequence reads: CASSFSLTIGGTEAFF. The CDR3 DNA sequence: TGTGCCAGCAGTTTCAGTCTCACTATAGGGGGCACTGAAGCTTTCTTT.

In its sample, this clonotype was seen a few times. The J gene is TRBJ2-1, the V gene TRBV6-2 or TRBV6-3; possibly TRBD2 for D (5 bases). This CDR3 contains 12 residues. Trimming removed 5 bases at V and 9 bases at J, with 11 bases between. The V gene's germline CDR1 is MNHEY and CDR2 SVGEGT. Written as DNA, the CDR3 is TGTGCCAGCAGTGGGAGTTTTAGTGAGCAGTTCTTC. Protein: CASSGSFSEQFF.

The CDR3 nucleotides are TGTGCCAGCAGCTTAGTTTTTACCTCCGAGGAAAAACTGTTTTTT. Translation gives CASSLVFTSEEKLFF. The chain carries TRBV7-2 and TRBJ1-4; D is ambiguous. Germline V gene data show CDR1 as SGHTA and CDR2 as FQGNSA. The CDR3 covers 15 residues. The V and J ends lost 1 base and 8 bases respectively, with 14 bases between them.

The chain uses TRBV21-1 and TRBJ2-3; TRBD2, the D gene given by the table, was not confirmed from the DNA. TRBV21-1 is a pseudogene locus. The CDR3 spans 17 residues. CDR3 sequence: CASSKGGAGGPSATQYF. Written as DNA, the CDR3 is TGTGCCAGCAGCAAAGGAGGTGCGGGGGGGCCTTCGGCTACGCAGTATTTT.

This clonotype was detected many times. The CDR3 DNA is TGCGCCAGCAGCTTGGGGCAGGGGCCCACAGATACGCAGTATTTT. Translation gives CASSLGQGPTDTQYF. The chain joins TRBV5-1 to TRBJ2-3; D perhaps matches TRBD1 (6 bases). With 0 bases removed from V and 2 bases from J, the gap between germline ends came to 10 bases. CDR1 and CDR2 (germline): SGHRS, YFSETQ. The CDR3 runs 15 residues.

Only one count was recorded for this clonotype. The chain carries TRBV6-2 or TRBV6-3 and TRBJ2-7; D is perhaps TRBD2 (6 bases). Germline loops: CDR1 MNHEY, CDR2 SVGEGT. The V end lost 5 bases, the J end lost 3 bases, and 14 bases lay between the germline ends. The CDR3 sequence is 14 residues long. CDR3 sequence (DNA): TGTGCCAGCAGTGTGACTAGAACCTACTACGAGCAGTACTTC. It specifies CASSVTRTYYEQYF.

This clonotype has more than one count but fewer than ten. This sequence joins TRBV12-3 or TRBV12-4 and TRBJ1-1; D is perhaps TRBD1 (6 bases). The CDR3 covers 16 residues. V was clipped by 1 base and J by 1 base, with 13 bases between them. The CDR3 sequence: CASSLDGGQSNTEAFF. CDR3 coding DNA: TGTGCCAGCAGTTTAGACGGCGGACAGTCGAACACTGAAGCTTTCTTT.

This clonotype has at least ten counts. This chain links TRBV7-2 with TRBJ2-2, with 10 bases that match TRBD2. The V gene end was trimmed by 3 bases and the J gene end by 7 bases; junction bases not matched to a gene: 5. The CDR3 is 15 amino acids. In germline, CDR1 is SGHTA, CDR2 FQGNSA. CDR3 loop: CASSFQRGGGGELFF. CDR3 in DNA: TGTGCCAGCAGCTTTCAGCGGGGGGGCGGCGGGGAGCTGTTTTTT.

In its sample, this clonotype was seen many times. This chain joins TRBV28 and TRBJ2-1; D call uncertain. The CDR3 covers 14 residues. Germline CDR1 is MDHEN and CDR2 is SYDVKM. V lost 0 bases to trimming and J lost 8 bases, with 11 bases between them. CDR3 bases: TGTGCCAGCAGTTTATGGACTCTATTTGATGAGCAGTTCTTC. It translates to CASSLWTLFDEQFF.

This clonotype was observed a handful of times. This rearrangement joins TRBV25-1 to TRBJ2-2; tentatively, D is TRBD2 (6 bases). CDR3 size: 16 residues. The germline V and J ends were trimmed by 1 base and 5 bases, with 14 bases remaining between them. Germline CDR1 reads MGHDK; CDR2 reads SYGVNS. Here the CDR3 DNA reads TGTGCCAGCAGTGAATGGGTTTCAGGGAGGACCGGGGAGCTGTTTTTT. This encodes CASSEWVSGRTGELFF.

The chain recombines TRBV7-2 with TRBJ1-5; unclear D gene. Germline CDR1 SGHTA, CDR2 FQGNSA. V was pared by 1 base and J by 4 bases, with 8 bases between. The CDR3 covers 14 residues. CDR3 in amino acids: CASSLGWPNQPQHF. The CDR3 DNA follows: TGTGCCAGCAGCTTAGGCTGGCCTAATCAGCCCCAGCATTTT.

This clonotype was seen a handful of times. The rearrangement uses TRBV7-9 and TRBJ1-5; D is uncertain. V shed 4 bases and J shed 3 bases, with 7 bases lying between them. The V gene's germline CDR1 is SEHNR and CDR2 FQNEAQ (reference sequence). This CDR3 spans 13 amino acids. Here the CDR3 DNA reads TGTGCCAGCAGCTCCGCTTCCAATCAGCCCCAGCATTTT. Translated: CASSSASNQPQHF.

The rearrangement joins TRBV11-3 to TRBJ2-1; tentative D call: TRBD2 (6 bases). This CDR3 region has 13 residues. Deletions cut 5 bases from V and 6 bases from J, with 11 bases between. Germline CDR1 and CDR2: SGHNT and YENEEA. The CDR3 protein is CASSGRRSNEQFF. The CDR3 region has the DNA TGTGCCAGCAGCGGGAGGCGAAGCAATGAGCAGTTCTTC.

This clonotype occurred many times. V and J are TRBV5-1 and TRBJ2-7, with TRBD1 matching 9 bases. This CDR3 comprises 14 residues. Germline V CDR1 and CDR2: SGHRS, YFSETQ. Trimming removed 2 bases from V and 6 bases from J; junction bases left unmatched: 6. This CDR3 reads CASSLQGAKSEQYF. As DNA, the CDR3 is TGCGCCAGCAGCTTACAGGGGGCTAAGAGCGAGCAGTACTTC.

A remark on this clonotype: A read error may explain this, as a much larger clone is one base away. The chain employs TRBV12-3 or TRBV12-4 and TRBJ2-4, with D unclear. The CDR3 is 14 residues long. Here the CDR3 reads CAGSYDGAKNIQYF. The CDR3 nucleotides read TGTGCCGGCAGTTACGACGGGGCCAAAAACATTCAGTACTTC.

The rearrangement uses TRBV29-1 and TRBJ2-7, with D unclear. Germline V gene lookup returns CDR1 SQVTM and CDR2 ANQGSEA. V was pared by 4 bases and J by 0 bases, with 7 bases between. The CDR3 totals 12 residues. In DNA form, the CDR3 reads TGCAGCGTTGGAGTTTCCTCCTACGAGCAGTACTTC. The encoded protein is CSVGVSSYEQYF.

The rearrangement links TRBV12-3 or TRBV12-4 to TRBJ1-1; D uncertain. The CDR3 totals 17 residues. V gave up 3 bases and J gave up 0 bases, with 17 bases separating them. The CDR3 protein is CASSFRTGPLMNTEAFF. Written as DNA, the CDR3 is TGTGCCAGCAGTTTCAGGACCGGGCCCCTAATGAACACTGAAGCTTTCTTT.

The V and J genes are TRBV15 and TRBJ2-1; D uncertain. V lost 5 bases to trimming and J lost 5 bases, with 16 bases between them. Looked up from germline, CDR1 is LNHNV and CDR2 is YYDKDF (reference sequence). The CDR3 runs to 15 residues. CDR3 protein: CATSSRINSDNEQFF. The CDR3, as DNA: TGTGCCACCAGCTCTCGAATTAACAGTGACAATGAGCAGTTCTTC.

This clonotype was counted at least ten times. The chain joins TRBV18 to TRBJ2-1, with TRBD1 matching 9 bases. Losses at the gene ends were 7 bases for V and 5 bases for J; bases not matched to a gene: 6. Germline V gives CDR1 KGHSH, CDR2 LQKENI. This CDR3 spans 14 amino acids. CDR3 residues: CASWRQGVDNEQFF. The CDR3, as DNA: TGTGCCAGCTGGCGACAGGGGGTCGACAATGAGCAGTTCTTC.

The V and J genes are TRBV30 and TRBJ1-3; D call uncertain. The germline gives CDR1 GTSNPN, CDR2 SVGIG (reference sequence). This CDR3 is 14 amino acids long. V shed 0 bases and J shed 0 bases, with 6 bases lying between them. CDR3 sequence: CAWSVQISGNTIYF. CDR3 DNA sequence: TGTGCCTGGAGTGTACAGATCTCTGGAAACACCATATATTTT.

This clonotype was recorded at least ten times. This chain uses TRBV11-3 with TRBJ2-3; TRBD2 matches 8 bases. Unmatched junction bases numbered 8, after V lost 3 bases and J lost 6 bases. CDR1 and CDR2 from the germline V gene are SGHNT and YENEEA. CDR3 length equals 15 residues. CDR3 in amino acids: CASSLDSGAGDTQYF. The CDR3 nucleotides are TGTGCCAGCAGCTTGGATAGCGGGGCGGGGGATACGCAGTATTTT.